This TCR beta chain derives from a study of cytomegalovirus exposure and HLA in healthy donors. Researchers ran the PCR with 60 Vbeta and 13 Jbeta primers. Measured with immunoSEQ multiplex PCR; TCRdb has only the in-frame clones, and not every one. Counted here are about 200,000 clones, approximately 78% occurring once; the ten biggest clones make up around 1.7%. Trimming took off 0 bases at V and 2 bases at J, with 11 bases between the two ends. The CDR3 totals 16 residues. Germline CDR1 reads KGHSH; CDR2 reads LQKENI. The V gene is TRBV18, the J gene TRBJ2-1, with a tentative D call TRBD1 (5 bases). The sample taken for sequencing was PBMCs. This sequence was found in a woman aged 18-30 years in good health and CMV-seronegative. The CDR3 DNA reads TGTGCCAGCTCACCACCGATTCAGGGCCCCTACAATGAGCAGTTCTTC. This sequence encodes CASSPPIQGPYNEQFF. The variable domain in full, completed from reference TRBV18 and TRBJ2-1, reads NAGVMQNPRHLVRRRGQEARLRCSPMKGHSHVYWYRQLPEEGLKFMVYLQKENIIDESGMPKERFSAEFPKEGPSILRIQQVVRGDSAAYFCASSPPIQGPYNEQFFGPGTRLTVL.